This T cell receptor beta chain was identified during a study of CD8+ T cells in alopecia areata. Extracted from the samples, RNA was reverse transcribed into cDNA to serve as the sequencing template. Some clones are missing from TCRdb's copy, which holds only in-frame ones; the method was immunoSEQ multiplex PCR. The sample contains some 170,000 clones, 59% of which appear only once. Sorting from PBMCs produced CD4+ and CD8+ T cells. This clone was picked up a small number of times. Germline trimming cut 4 bases from V and 4 bases from J; bases unmatched to any gene: 1. The CDR3 has 13 residues. CDR1 is MRHNA, CDR2 SNTAGT, per germline.

This chain joins TRBV6-4 and TRBJ2-3; 8 bases line up with TRBD1. This TCR derives from a human donor with alopecia areata. The input for sequencing was CD4+ T cells sorted from blood, taken at week 0. The DNA of the CDR3 is TGTGCCAGCAGTGTGGACAGGGCAGATACGCAGTATTTT. Amino acids: CASSVDRADTQYF.